Sequencing of this TCR beta chain was carried out in a study of spatial heterogeneity in lung cancer. Whole-study context: The donor population consisted of roughly 70 patients with untreated, early-stage non-small cell lung cancer. Sequencing covered available follow-up PBMC samples collected a median of about 22 months after resection. Within raw reads, each unique TCR and UMI combination appeared on average more than ten times.

The time point here: blood at routine non-recurrence follow-up after resection. In this sample, this clonotype turned up many times. V dropped 0 bases and J dropped 1 base, with 6 bases sitting between them. CDR3 size: 14 residues. Looked up from germline, CDR1 is MNHEY and CDR2 is SVGEGT. Every molecule of TCR cDNA had its own unique molecular identifier. One entry per CDR3 protein results from TCRdb running MiXCR on the 5' RACE reads. The sample lists roughly 46,000 distinct CDR3 sequences; approximately 12% were seen once. This chain links TRBV6-2 or TRBV6-3 with TRBJ1-1; no definite D call. The clonotype comes from a male donor with early-stage non-small cell lung cancer. Sample: PBMCs, taken at follow-up. The CDR3 region is CASSYSRRNTEAFF. For the CDR3, the DNA is TGTGCCAGCAGTTACTCTCGGAGGAACACTGAAGCTTTCTTT.